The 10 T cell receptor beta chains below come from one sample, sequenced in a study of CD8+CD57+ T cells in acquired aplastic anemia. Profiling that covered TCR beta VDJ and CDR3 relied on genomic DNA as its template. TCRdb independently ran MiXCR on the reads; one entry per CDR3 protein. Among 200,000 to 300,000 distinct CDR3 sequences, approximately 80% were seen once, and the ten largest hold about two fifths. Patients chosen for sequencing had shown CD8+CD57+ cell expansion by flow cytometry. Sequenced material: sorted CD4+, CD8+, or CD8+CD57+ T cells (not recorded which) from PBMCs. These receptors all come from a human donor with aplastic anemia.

The DNA for the CDR3 is TGTGCCAGCACCTCCTCACGGGTCCCCTCTGGGGCCAACGTCCTGACTTTC. Amino acids: CASTSSRVPSGANVLTF. The genes are TRBV5-5 and TRBJ2-6; D is unclear. V was shortened by 6 bases and J by 0 bases, with 16 bases between the two germline ends. The CDR3 is made up of 17 amino acids. Germline assignment: CDR1 SGHKS and CDR2 YYEKEE (reference sequence).

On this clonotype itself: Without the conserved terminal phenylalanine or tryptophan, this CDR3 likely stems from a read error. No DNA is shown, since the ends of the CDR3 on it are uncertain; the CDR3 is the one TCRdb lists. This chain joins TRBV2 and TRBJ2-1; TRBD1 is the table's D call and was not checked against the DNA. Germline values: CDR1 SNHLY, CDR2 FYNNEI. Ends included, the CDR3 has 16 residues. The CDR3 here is CASSELEPLLYEQHFV.

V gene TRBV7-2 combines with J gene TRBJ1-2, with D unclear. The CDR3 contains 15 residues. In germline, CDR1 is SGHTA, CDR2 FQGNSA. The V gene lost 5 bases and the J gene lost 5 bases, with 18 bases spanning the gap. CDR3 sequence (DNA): TGTGCCAGCAGCAAGGGAGGGCCGACCAATTATGGCTACACCTTC. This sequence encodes CASSKGGPTNYGYTF. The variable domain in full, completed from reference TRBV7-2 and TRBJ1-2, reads GAGVSQSPSNKVTEKGKDVELRCDPISGHTALYWYRQSLGQGLEFLIYFQGNSAPDKSGLPSDRFSAERTGGSVSTLTIQRTQQEDSAVYLCASSKGGPTNYGYTFGSGTRLTVV.

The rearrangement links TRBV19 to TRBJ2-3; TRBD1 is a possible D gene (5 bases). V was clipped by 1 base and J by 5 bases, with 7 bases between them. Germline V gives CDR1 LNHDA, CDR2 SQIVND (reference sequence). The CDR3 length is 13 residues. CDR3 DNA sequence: TGTGCCAGTAGTATAGGGCAGGGAGATACGCAGTATTTT. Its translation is CASSIGQGDTQYF.

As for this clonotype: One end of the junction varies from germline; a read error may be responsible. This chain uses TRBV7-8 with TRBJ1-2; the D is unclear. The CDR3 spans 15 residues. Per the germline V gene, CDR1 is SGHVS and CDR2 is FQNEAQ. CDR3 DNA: TGTGCCAGCAGCTTGCCTCGAGACGCCACAGCCCTTTACTCCTTC. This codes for CASSLPRDATALYSF.

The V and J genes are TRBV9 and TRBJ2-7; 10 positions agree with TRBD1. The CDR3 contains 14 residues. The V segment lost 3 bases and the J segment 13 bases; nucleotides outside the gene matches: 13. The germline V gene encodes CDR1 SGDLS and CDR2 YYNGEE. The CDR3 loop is CASSGPGTGDKLYF. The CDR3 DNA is TGTGCCAGCAGCGGCCCAGGGACAGGGGACAAGCTCTACTTC. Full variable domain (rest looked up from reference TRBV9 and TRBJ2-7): DSGVTQTPKHLITATGQRVTLRCSPRSGDLSVYWYQQSLDQGLQFLIQYYNGEERAKGNILERFSAQQFPDLHSELNLSSLELGDSALYFCASSGPGTGDKLYFGPGTRLTVT.

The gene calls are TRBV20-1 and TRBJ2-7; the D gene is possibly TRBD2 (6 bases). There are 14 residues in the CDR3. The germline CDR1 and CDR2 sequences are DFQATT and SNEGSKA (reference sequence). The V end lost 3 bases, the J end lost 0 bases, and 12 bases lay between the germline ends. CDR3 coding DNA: TGCAGTGCTAGCGGAGGGACGGGCTCCTACGAGCAGTACTTC. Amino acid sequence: CSASGGTGSYEQYF.

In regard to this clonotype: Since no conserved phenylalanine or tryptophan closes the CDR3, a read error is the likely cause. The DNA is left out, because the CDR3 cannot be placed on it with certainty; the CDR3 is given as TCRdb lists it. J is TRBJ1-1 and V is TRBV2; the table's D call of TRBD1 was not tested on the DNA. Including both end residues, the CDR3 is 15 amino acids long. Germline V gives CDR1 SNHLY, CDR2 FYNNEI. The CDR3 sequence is CASGGGGGATNEACS.

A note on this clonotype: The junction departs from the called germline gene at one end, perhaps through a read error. CDR3 protein: CASSAGTARNQPLF. In DNA form, the CDR3 reads TGTGCCAGCAGCGCAGGGACCGCCCGAAATCAGCCCCTCTTC. The V gene is TRBV9, the J gene TRBJ2-1; D might be TRBD1 or TRBD2, each matching 5 bases. Germline V CDR1 and CDR2: SGDLS, YYNGEE. This CDR3 is 14 amino acids long. The whole variable domain, filled in from reference TRBV9 and TRBJ2-1, reads DSGVTQTPKHLITATGQRVTLRCSPRSGDLSVYWYQQSLDQGLQFLIQYYNGEERAKGNILERFSAQQFPDLHSELNLSSLELGDSALYFCASSAGTARNQPLFGPGTRLTVL.

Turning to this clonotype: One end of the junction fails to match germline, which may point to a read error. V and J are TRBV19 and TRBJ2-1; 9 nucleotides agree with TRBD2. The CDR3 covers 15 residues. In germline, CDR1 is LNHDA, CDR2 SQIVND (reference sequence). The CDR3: CASSQASGAYDEQFF. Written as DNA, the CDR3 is TGTGCCAGTAGTCAAGCTAGCGGGGCCTACGATGAGCAGTTCTTC. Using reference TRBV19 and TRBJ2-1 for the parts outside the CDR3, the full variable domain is DGGITQSPKYLFRKEGQNVTLSCEQNLNHDAMYWYRQDPGQGLRLIYYSQIVNDFQKGDIAEGYSVSREKKESFPLTVTSAQKNPTAFYLCASSQASGAYDEQFFGPGTRLTVL.